This is a list of T cell receptor beta chains from one sample in a study of blood T cell repertoires in COVID-19. TCRdb keeps only in-frame clones here, not all; method: immunoSEQ multiplex PCR. The sample gives about 180,000 clones, roughly 88% of which show up once; about 4.1% is in the top ten. The specimen sequenced was peripheral blood. All receptors come from a woman younger than 45 with acute or convalescent COVID-19. Both conserved end residues are part of each CDR3. Not all rows give a size; the values are once, few, many and, for expanded clones, a class.

len	v_gene	j_gene	abundance	CDR3aa
15	TRBV28	TRBJ2-7	-	CASSVAGGRTYEQYF
13	TRBV30	TRBJ2-2	-	CAWSVAGAGELFF
16	TRBV29-1	TRBJ2-1	-	CSVEDLRGRVKDEQFF
13	TRBV18	TRBJ2-5	-	CASSPGLEETQYF
13	TRBV30	TRBJ1-5	-	CAWRDRVEEPQHF
15	TRBV6-5	TRBJ1-5	-	CASSPLVGSGQPQHF
14	TRBV30	TRBJ2-2	-	CAWTGSLNTGELFF
15	TRBV5-1	TRBJ2-1	-	CASSPRDSGPNEQFF
14	TRBV29-1	TRBJ1-2	-	CSVTRTGEMTGYTF
13	TRBV18	TRBJ1-5	-	CASSPASNQPQHF
12	TRBV30	TRBJ1-1	-	CAWKGKESEAFF
14	TRBV10-1	TRBJ2-1	-	CASSAWRERNEQFF
15	TRBV25-1	TRBJ2-1	-	CASSGGQGHYNEQFF
16	TRBV5-4	TRBJ2-3	-	CASSNLGARSGDTQYF
15	TRBV2	TRBJ1-6	-	CASSSGQAEDSPLHF
15	TRBV7-9	TRBJ2-3	-	CASSLGSPSTDTQYF
15	TRBV4-2	TRBJ2-1	-	CASSQGLERENEQFF
13	TRBV11-3	TRBJ2-7	-	CASSIQGAREQYF
12	TRBV28	TRBJ1-2	-	CASSLPNYGYTF
14	TRBV9	TRBJ2-3	-	CASSAGLETDTQYF
12	TRBV28	TRBJ2-3	-	CAFTRRTDTQYF
13	TRBV12-3/TRBV12-4	TRBJ2-7	-	CASSPPDLYEQYF
16	TRBV19	TRBJ1-5	few	CASSTARALGNQPQHF
15	TRBV5-4	TRBJ2-7	-	CASSTGTSIAYEQYF
13	TRBV5-5	TRBJ1-2	-	CASSSRVDYGYTF
14	TRBV5-1	TRBJ2-7	once	CASSLVGDSYEQYF
14	TRBV7-9	TRBJ1-1	-	CASSPDTENTEAFF